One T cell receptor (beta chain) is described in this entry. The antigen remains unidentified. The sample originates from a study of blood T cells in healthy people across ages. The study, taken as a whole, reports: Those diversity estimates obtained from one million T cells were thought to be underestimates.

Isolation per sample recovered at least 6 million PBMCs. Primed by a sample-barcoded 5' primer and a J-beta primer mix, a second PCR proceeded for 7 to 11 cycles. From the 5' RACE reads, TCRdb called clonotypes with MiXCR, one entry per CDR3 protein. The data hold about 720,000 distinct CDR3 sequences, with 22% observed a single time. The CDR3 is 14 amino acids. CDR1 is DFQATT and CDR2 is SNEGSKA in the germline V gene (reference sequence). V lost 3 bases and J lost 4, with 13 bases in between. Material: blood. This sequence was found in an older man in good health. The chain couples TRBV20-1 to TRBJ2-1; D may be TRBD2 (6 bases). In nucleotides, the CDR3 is TGCAGTGCTAGTTTCGTCGGGGGTTACAATGAGCAGTTCTTC. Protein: CSASFVGGYNEQFF.